This is a list of T cell receptor beta chains from one sample in a study of blood T cells in healthy people across ages. TCRdb processed the 5' RACE reads anew with MiXCR; each CDR3 protein has one entry. This table has some 690,000 distinct CDR3 sequences, 22% appearing once. Source material: blood. The receptors were sampled from a man aged 65 to 85 in good health. The CDR3 runs from the conserved cysteine through the conserved F or W. A D gene is named only where the DNA matches it firmly. Not all rows give a size; the values are once, few, many and, for expanded clones, a class.

cdr3_aa: CASSGINEKLFF; cdr3_nt: TGTGCCAGCAGTGGGATTAATGAAAAACTGTTTTTT; clone_size: once; d_call: .; j_call: TRBJ1-4; v_call: TRBV2
cdr3_aa: CASSPTRGNEQFF; cdr3_nt: TGTGCCAGCAGCCCAACACGAGGGAATGAGCAGTTCTTC; clone_size: few; d_call: .; j_call: TRBJ2-1; v_call: TRBV7-9
cdr3_aa: CASSLASGGYQETQYF; cdr3_nt: TGTGCCAGCAGTTTAGCTAGCGGGGGGTACCAAGAGACCCAGTACTTC; clone_size: few; d_call: TRBD2; j_call: TRBJ2-5; v_call: TRBV12-3/TRBV12-4
cdr3_aa: CASNSDLGYTEAFF; cdr3_nt: TGTGCCAGCAACTCCGACCTGGGGTACACTGAAGCTTTCTTT; clone_size: .; d_call: .; j_call: TRBJ1-1; v_call: TRBV11-2
cdr3_aa: CASSPPLQGPSTDTQYF; cdr3_nt: TGTGCCAGCTCACCACCCCTACAGGGGCCAAGCACAGATACGCAGTATTTT; clone_size: .; d_call: TRBD1; j_call: TRBJ2-3; v_call: TRBV18
cdr3_aa: CANSSGWRGGENEQFF; cdr3_nt: TGTGCCAACAGCTCCGGATGGCGGGGGGGCGAGAATGAGCAGTTCTTC; clone_size: .; d_call: TRBD2; j_call: TRBJ2-1; v_call: TRBV3-1
cdr3_aa: CASSSTSGINTEAFF; cdr3_nt: TGTGCCAGCAGCTCAACCTCCGGGATCAACACTGAAGCTTTCTTT; clone_size: few; d_call: .; j_call: TRBJ1-1; v_call: TRBV11-3
cdr3_aa: CASSPRLGEQYF; cdr3_nt: TGTGCCAGCAGCCCCCGCCTGGGCGAGCAGTACTTC; clone_size: .; d_call: .; j_call: TRBJ2-7; v_call: TRBV11-2
cdr3_aa: CASSQDQGAFKDTQYF; cdr3_nt: TGCGCCAGCAGCCAAGATCAGGGGGCGTTTAAAGATACGCAGTATTTT; clone_size: many; d_call: TRBD1; j_call: TRBJ2-3; v_call: TRBV4-3
cdr3_aa: CSVDGPLNNEQFF; cdr3_nt: TGCAGCGTTGATGGACCGCTAAACAATGAGCAGTTCTTC; clone_size: .; d_call: .; j_call: TRBJ2-1; v_call: TRBV29-1
cdr3_aa: CASSSGLGVEYF; cdr3_nt: TGTGCCAGCAGTTCCGGACTAGGGGTGGAGTATTTT; clone_size: .; d_call: TRBD2; j_call: TRBJ2-3; v_call: TRBV12-3/TRBV12-4
cdr3_aa: CASSTHLAGYYGYTF; cdr3_nt: TGTGCCAGCAGTACGCATCTGGCAGGGTACTATGGCTACACCTTC; clone_size: .; d_call: .; j_call: TRBJ1-2; v_call: TRBV12-3/TRBV12-4
cdr3_aa: CASTLTSYNEQFF; cdr3_nt: TGTGCCAGCACTCTGACCTCCTACAATGAGCAGTTCTTC; clone_size: .; d_call: .; j_call: TRBJ2-1; v_call: TRBV28
cdr3_aa: CASSQLGTSGQETQYF; cdr3_nt: TGCGCCAGCAGCCAACTCGGAACTAGCGGGCAAGAGACCCAGTACTTC; clone_size: .; d_call: TRBD2; j_call: TRBJ2-5; v_call: TRBV4-1
cdr3_aa: CASSFGSGRVRTDTQYF; cdr3_nt: TGTGCCAGCAGCTTTGGTAGCGGGAGGGTCCGCACAGATACGCAGTATTTT; clone_size: .; d_call: TRBD2; j_call: TRBJ2-3; v_call: TRBV7-6
cdr3_aa: CASSLSRVNFQPQHF; cdr3_nt: TGTGCCAGCAGTTTAAGCAGGGTCAATTTTCAGCCCCAGCATTTT; clone_size: .; d_call: .; j_call: TRBJ1-5; v_call: TRBV28
cdr3_aa: CSAPGHLSTDTQYF; cdr3_nt: TGCAGTGCCCCGGGACATCTTAGCACAGATACGCAGTATTTT; clone_size: few; d_call: .; j_call: TRBJ2-3; v_call: TRBV20-1
cdr3_aa: CASSYSRDRGLHGYTF; cdr3_nt: TGTGCCAGCAGTTACTCGAGGGACAGGGGTCTCCATGGCTACACCTTC; clone_size: few; d_call: TRBD1; j_call: TRBJ1-2; v_call: TRBV6-5
cdr3_aa: CASSLRGAVRTGELFF; cdr3_nt: TGTGCCAGCAGTTTACGGGGGGCAGTGAGGACCGGGGAGCTGTTTTTT; clone_size: .; d_call: .; j_call: TRBJ2-2; v_call: TRBV12-3/TRBV12-4
cdr3_aa: CASSLNPGGSYEQYF; cdr3_nt: TGTGCCAGCTCACTCAACCCGGGCGGAAGCTACGAGCAGTACTTC; clone_size: once; d_call: .; j_call: TRBJ2-7; v_call: TRBV18
cdr3_aa: CASSKQGVQETQYF; cdr3_nt: TGTGCCAGCAGCAAACAGGGGGTTCAAGAGACCCAGTACTTC; clone_size: .; d_call: TRBD1; j_call: TRBJ2-5; v_call: TRBV11-2
cdr3_aa: CASSYEGSSYNEQFF; cdr3_nt: TGTGCCAGCAGTTATGAGGGGAGCTCCTACAATGAGCAGTTCTTC; clone_size: .; d_call: .; j_call: TRBJ2-1; v_call: TRBV6-5
cdr3_aa: CSAQTVEGVPGYTF; cdr3_nt: TGCAGTGCCCAAACCGTTGAGGGGGTTCCTGGCTACACCTTC; clone_size: .; d_call: .; j_call: TRBJ1-2; v_call: TRBV20-1
cdr3_aa: CATTSGRIVSTDTQYF; cdr3_nt: TGTGCCACAACTAGCGGGAGAATCGTGAGCACAGATACGCAGTATTTT; clone_size: .; d_call: TRBD2; j_call: TRBJ2-3; v_call: TRBV12-3/TRBV12-4
cdr3_aa: CSASNSAGGGTSYEQYF; cdr3_nt: TGCAGTGCTAGTAATTCGGCGGGCGGGGGGACCTCCTACGAGCAGTACTTC; clone_size: .; d_call: TRBD2; j_call: TRBJ2-7; v_call: TRBV20-1
cdr3_aa: CASSSRRPDYNEQFF; cdr3_nt: TGTGCCAGCAGTTCTCGCAGGCCAGACTACAATGAGCAGTTCTTC; clone_size: few; d_call: .; j_call: TRBJ2-1; v_call: TRBV28
cdr3_aa: CASSLGTSTWDTQYF; cdr3_nt: TGTGCCAGCAGCTTGGGGACTAGTACGTGGGATACGCAGTATTTT; clone_size: .; d_call: TRBD2; j_call: TRBJ2-3; v_call: TRBV5-5
cdr3_aa: CSAREGGWGNQPQHF; cdr3_nt: TGCAGTGCTAGAGAAGGGGGCTGGGGCAATCAGCCCCAGCATTTT; clone_size: .; d_call: TRBD1; j_call: TRBJ1-5; v_call: TRBV20-1
cdr3_aa: CASSRGLAGTEQFF; cdr3_nt: TGTGCCAGCTCACGGGGACTAGCGGGAACTGAGCAGTTCTTC; clone_size: .; d_call: TRBD2; j_call: TRBJ2-1; v_call: TRBV18
cdr3_aa: CASSQDSSYYQETQYF; cdr3_nt: TGTGCCAGCAGCCAAGACAGCTCGTACTACCAAGAGACCCAGTACTTC; clone_size: .; d_call: .; j_call: TRBJ2-5; v_call: TRBV3-1
cdr3_aa: CASSSRPGTPDTQYF; cdr3_nt: TGTGCCAGCAGTTCGAGGCCAGGGACCCCAGATACGCAGTATTTT; clone_size: .; d_call: .; j_call: TRBJ2-3; v_call: TRBV6-2/TRBV6-3
cdr3_aa: CATSDPGLAGATEQFF; cdr3_nt: TGTGCCACCAGTGATCCGGGACTAGCGGGAGCTACTGAGCAGTTCTTC; clone_size: .; d_call: TRBD2; j_call: TRBJ2-1; v_call: TRBV24-1
cdr3_aa: CASRMGVQPQHF; cdr3_nt: TGTGCCAGCAGGATGGGGGTCCAGCCCCAGCATTTT; clone_size: few; d_call: .; j_call: TRBJ1-5; v_call: TRBV12-3/TRBV12-4
cdr3_aa: CASSSSTSETQYF; cdr3_nt: TGTGCCAGCAGCTCGTCCACGTCAGAGACCCAGTACTTC; clone_size: .; d_call: .; j_call: TRBJ2-5; v_call: TRBV7-2
cdr3_aa: CAWSGGPNEKLFF; cdr3_nt: TGTGCCTGGAGTGGCGGACCTAATGAAAAACTGTTTTTT; clone_size: few; d_call: .; j_call: TRBJ1-4; v_call: TRBV30
cdr3_aa: CSASPAGNTIYF; cdr3_nt: TGCAGTGCTAGTCCGGCTGGAAACACCATATATTTT; clone_size: few; d_call: .; j_call: TRBJ1-3; v_call: TRBV20-1
cdr3_aa: CASSSWTENSPLHF; cdr3_nt: TGTGCCAGCAGCTCTTGGACAGAGAATTCACCCCTCCACTTT; clone_size: .; d_call: .; j_call: TRBJ1-6; v_call: TRBV7-9